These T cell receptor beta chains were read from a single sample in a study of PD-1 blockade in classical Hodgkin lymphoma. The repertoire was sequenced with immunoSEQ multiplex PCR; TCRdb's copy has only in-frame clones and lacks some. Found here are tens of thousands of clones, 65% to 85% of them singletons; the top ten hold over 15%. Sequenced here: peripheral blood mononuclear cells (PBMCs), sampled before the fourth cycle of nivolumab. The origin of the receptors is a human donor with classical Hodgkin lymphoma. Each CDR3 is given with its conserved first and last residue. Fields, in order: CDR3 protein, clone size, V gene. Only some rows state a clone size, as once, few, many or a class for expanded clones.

CDR3: CASGQGAVQPQHF
size: few
V: TRBV6-1

CDR3: CAITESGVAYEQYF
size: NA
V: TRBV10-3

CDR3: CASSLMGGLSSYEQYF
size: NA
V: TRBV5-1

CDR3: CASNYNYGYTF
size: NA
V: TRBV6-5

CDR3: CAISVREFTGELFF
size: NA
V: TRBV10-3

CDR3: CASSAATSGTYEQYF
size: NA
V: TRBV5-1

CDR3: CASSPLGGTGNTIYF
size: NA
V: TRBV6-1

CDR3: CASSGTDSGNTIYF
size: few
V: TRBV6-6

CDR3: CSVGGGADQPQHF
size: NA
V: TRBV29-1

CDR3: CASSITQGYEAFF
size: NA
V: TRBV4-2

CDR3: CAISPQQENEQFF
size: NA
V: TRBV10-3

CDR3: CASSPRDIRSSYNEQFF
size: NA
V: TRBV19

CDR3: CASRAGTGDGYTF
size: NA
V: TRBV2

CDR3: CASSPRTVYGYTF
size: once
V: TRBV9

CDR3: CATSSLWVAEAFF
size: NA
V: TRBV15